Below are 10 T cell receptor beta chains sequenced from a single sample in a study of T cell responses to AZD1222 COVID-19 vaccine (dated by TCRdb to about 2021). Reading the label with the study, this specimen's time point is: about 28 days (+/-7) after the second vaccine dose. The library was built by means of the immunoSEQ multiplex PCR assay. Imported from immuneACCESS, the table was reduced by TCRdb to in-frame sequences with V and J called. These copies leave out some clones; in studies compared against another copy, an unresolved V gene accounts for under half, and the cause of the remainder is not known. Present in this sample are 180,000 or so clones, more than 75% of which were seen just once. The ten largest account for roughly a quarter of the sample. The sequences come from peripheral blood, collected 28 days after the second AZD1222 dose. The receptors here all came from an adult who received the AZD1222 COVID-19 vaccine.

V gene TRBV6-7 combines with J gene TRBJ1-5, with D perhaps matching TRBD1 (6 bases). TRBV6-7 is recorded as an ORF, its role being uncertain. Trimming shortened V by 9 bases and J by 2 bases, and 20 bases separated the two germline ends. The CDR3 extends over 16 amino acids. The CDR3: CARFTHRAARNQPQHF. As DNA, the CDR3 is TGTGCCAGATTTACGCACAGGGCTGCCCGCAATCAGCCCCAGCATTTT.

This clone occurred once. The gene calls are TRBV4-2 and TRBJ2-3, with 10 bases fitting TRBD2. CDR3 length: 15 residues. Germline V gives CDR1 LGHNA, CDR2 YNFKEQ. V dropped 1 base and J dropped 6; count of bases not matched to a gene: 4. The CDR3 region is CASSQGTLAGDTQYF. As DNA, the CDR3 is TGTGCCAGCAGCCAAGGTACACTAGCGGGGGATACGCAGTATTTT.

This chain connects TRBV12-3 or TRBV12-4 to TRBJ2-7; no firm D call. The CDR3 is made up of 13 amino acids. Trimming pared 5 bases from V and 4 bases from J, leaving 12 bases between. The CDR3 sequence: CASSRARLYEQYF. CDR3 nucleotides: TGTGCCAGCAGTCGTGCCCGATTGTACGAGCAGTACTTC.

The gene calls are TRBV9 and TRBJ1-5; 10 bases are a match to TRBD1. This CDR3 has 14 amino acids. CDR1 SGDLS and CDR2 YYNGEE come from the germline V gene. V lost 4 bases and J lost 9; bases outside the gene matches: 7. CDR3 sequence: CASSTTGGEGPQHF. The CDR3 DNA is TGTGCCAGCAGCACGACAGGGGGCGAGGGGCCCCAGCATTTT.

This clone was detected a few times. The chain joins TRBV7-2 to TRBJ1-4, with unresolved D. The CDR3 consists of 15 residues. V dropped 8 bases and J dropped 5 bases, with 18 bases sitting between them. Looked up from germline, CDR1 is SGHTA and CDR2 is FQGNSA. The CDR3 nucleotides read TGTGCCAGCCGTGGAGGTCGTGGCTCCAATGAAAAACTGTTTTTT. Amino acid sequence: CASRGGRGSNEKLFF.

This clone is a singleton in its sample. V is TRBV28 and J is TRBJ1-5, with 9 positions matching TRBD1. The V and J ends lost 4 bases and 6 bases, in that order; junction bases with no gene match: 16. Per the germline V gene, CDR1 is MDHEN and CDR2 is SYDVKM. The CDR3 is 18 amino acids. The CDR3 reads CASSSDKRGQGLGQPQHF. The CDR3 coding sequence is TGTGCCAGCAGTTCCGACAAGCGGGGACAGGGCTTAGGTCAGCCCCAGCATTTT.

The chain has TRBV2 and TRBJ2-7; TRBD1 aligns across 7 bases. Trimming took 10 bases from V and 3 from J; bases not matched to a gene: 6. The CDR3 covers 12 residues. Germline assignment: CDR1 SNHLY and CDR2 FYNNEI. The CDR3 nucleotides are TGTGCCACACGGGACAGAGACTACGAGCAGTACTTC. Translation: CATRDRDYEQYF.

The chain couples TRBV18 to TRBJ1-3; tentatively, D is TRBD1 (6 bases). Trimming cost V 2 bases and J 0 bases, with 14 bases left between them. Germline loops: CDR1 KGHSH, CDR2 LQKENI. The CDR3 has 17 residues. CDR3 DNA sequence: TGTGCCAGCTCACCAGTGGGACAACGGAACTCTGGAAACACCATATATTTT. Amino acid sequence: CASSPVGQRNSGNTIYF.

The V and J genes are TRBV5-1 and TRBJ2-7; D may correspond to TRBD1 or TRBD2 (7 bases each). The CDR3 covers 15 residues. CDR1 and CDR2 from the germline V gene are SGHRS and YFSETQ. Trimming left V 3 bases short and J 7 bases short, with 20 bases between. The CDR3 reads CASSWGGDRVEEQYF. For the CDR3, the DNA is TGCGCCAGCAGCTGGGGGGGTGACAGGGTGGAGGAGCAGTACTTC.

The V and J genes are TRBV6-2 or TRBV6-3 and TRBJ1-5, with D perhaps TRBD1 (6 bases). Trimming took 6 bases from V and 6 from J, leaving 12 bases between them. From germline, CDR1 is MNHEY and CDR2 SVGEGT. CDR3 size: 13 residues. The chain's CDR3 is CASSFQGSQPQHF. CDR3 DNA sequence: TGTGCCAGCAGCTTCCAGGGGAGTCAGCCCCAGCATTTT.